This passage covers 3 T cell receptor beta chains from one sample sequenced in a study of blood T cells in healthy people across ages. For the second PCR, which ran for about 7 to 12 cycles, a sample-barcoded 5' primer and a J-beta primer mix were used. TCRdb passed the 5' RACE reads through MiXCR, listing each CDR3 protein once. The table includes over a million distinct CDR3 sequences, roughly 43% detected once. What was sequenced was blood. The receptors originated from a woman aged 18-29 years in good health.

In DNA form, the CDR3 reads TGCAGTGCGGCCCGGGACTTAGAGACCCAGTACTTC. As protein: CSAARDLETQYF. The gene calls are TRBV20-1 and TRBJ2-5, with D tentatively TRBD2 (6 bases). The V end lost 6 bases, the J end lost 4 bases, and 12 bases lay between the germline ends. Looked up from germline, CDR1 is DFQATT and CDR2 is SNEGSKA (reference sequence). CDR3 length equals 12 residues.

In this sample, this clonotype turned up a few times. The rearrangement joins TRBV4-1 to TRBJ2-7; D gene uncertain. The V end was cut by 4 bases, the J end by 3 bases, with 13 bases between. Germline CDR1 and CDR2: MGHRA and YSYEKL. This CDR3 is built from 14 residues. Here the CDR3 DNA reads TGCGCCAGCAGCCCGCTTCCCAGCCGCTACGAGCAGTACTTC. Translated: CASSPLPSRYEQYF.

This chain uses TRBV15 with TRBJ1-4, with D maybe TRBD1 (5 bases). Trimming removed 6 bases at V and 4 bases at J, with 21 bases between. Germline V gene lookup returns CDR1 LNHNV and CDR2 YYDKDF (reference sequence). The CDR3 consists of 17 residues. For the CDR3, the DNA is TGTGCCACCAGTGGATCCTCGGGGACCGTCGTTAATGAAAAACTGTTTTTT. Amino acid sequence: CATSGSSGTVVNEKLFF.